The subject of this entry is one TCR beta chain. Its antigen is still unknown. CDR1 is SGHTA and CDR2 is FQGNSA in the germline V gene. V lost 0 bases to trimming and J lost 4 bases; unmatched junction nucleotides: 2. The CDR3 extends over 15 amino acids. The PCR contained 60 Vbeta and 13 Jbeta primers. Produced via immunoSEQ multiplex PCR; TCRdb's table is partial and in-frame only. The sample holds fewer than 150,000 clones; about 80% are singletons and the top ten take 4.5% to 5%. The source of the sample is a study of cytomegalovirus exposure and HLA in healthy donors. Study-wide background: A data release that came early held approximately 85 million unique TCRs from HLA-typed donors.

Findings and limits, study-wide: Most CMV-associated TCR beta chains appeared HLA-restricted in a later analysis. Later work associated roughly 17,000 TCR beta sequences with HLA alleles at 0.05 false discovery rate. Because they were indistinguishable, some V segments, including TRBV6-2 and TRBV6-3, were excluded.

The sequence was obtained from a middle-aged man in good health and CMV-seropositive. The chain combines TRBV7-2 with TRBJ2-3, with 9 bases that match TRBD2. The sequenced sample was PBMCs. CDR3 sequence: CASSLAAGGSDTQYF. The CDR3 DNA sequence: TGTGCCAGCAGCTTAGCGGCGGGAGGGTCAGATACGCAGTATTTT. The complete variable domain, with remaining parts taken from reference TRBV7-2 and TRBJ2-3, reads GAGVSQSPSNKVTEKGKDVELRCDPISGHTALYWYRQSLGQGLEFLIYFQGNSAPDKSGLPSDRFSAERTGGSVSTLTIQRTQQEDSAVYLCASSLAAGGSDTQYFGPGTRLTVL.